Following are 30 T cell receptor beta chains from one sample sequenced in a study of blood T cell repertoires in COVID-19. Repertoires were generated with immunoSEQ multiplex PCR, while TCRdb's copy carries only in-frame clones and drops some. The sample lists about 200,000 clones, 84% seen once, with roughly a fifth in the top ten. Sequencing used peripheral blood. The receptors derive from a human donor in a cohort sampled during active COVID-19.

This chain uses TRBV10-3 with TRBJ1-6; TRBD1 is a possible D gene (5 bases). The CDR3 spans 14 residues. V dropped 8 bases and J dropped 5 bases, with 13 bases sitting between them. Per germline, CDR1 ENHRY and CDR2 SYGVKD. CDR3 nucleotides: TGTGCCATCCAGGGAATCTGGGATAATTCACCCCTCCACTTT. This encodes CAIQGIWDNSPLHF.

The gene calls are TRBV4-1 and TRBJ2-2; 7 nucleotides agree with TRBD2. V gave up 2 bases and J gave up 0 bases; unmatched junction bases: 0. The germline V gene encodes CDR1 MGHRA and CDR2 YSYEKL. The CDR3 is 15 amino acids. CDR3 region: CASSQLAANTGELFF. The CDR3 bases are TGCGCCAGCAGCCAACTAGCGGCGAACACCGGGGAGCTGTTTTTT.

This clone was counted a single time. This chain uses TRBV7-9 with TRBJ2-3; D is perhaps TRBD2 (5 bases). The CDR3 is made up of 13 amino acids. The germline gives CDR1 SEHNR, CDR2 FQNEAQ (reference sequence). Trimming pared 3 bases from V and 5 bases from J, leaving 9 bases between. This chain's CDR3 is CASSFAGGDTQYF. CDR3 nucleotide sequence: TGTGCCAGCAGCTTCGCGGGTGGAGATACGCAGTATTTT. The full variable domain, completed using reference TRBV7-9 and TRBJ2-3, is DTGVSQNPRHKITKRGQNVTFRCDPISEHNRLYWYRQTLGQGPEFLTYFQNEAQLEKSRLLSDRFSAERPKGSFSTLEIQRTEQGDSAMYLCASSFAGGDTQYFGPGTRLTVL.

The rearrangement links TRBV5-6 to TRBJ2-7; D is perhaps TRBD2 (5 bases). Germline V gives CDR1 SGHDT, CDR2 YYEEEE. CDR3 length: 12 residues. CDR3 in amino acids: CASSYRGSRFSV. The CDR3 coding sequence is TGTGCCAGCAGCTATCGAGGGAGCCGCTTCTCAGTC.

This clone was recorded a few times. The V gene is TRBV5-1, the J gene TRBJ2-1; 12 nucleotides agree with TRBD1. V lost 5 bases, J lost 8 bases, and 8 bases stayed unmatched. This CDR3 contains 15 residues. Germline lookup yields CDR1 SGHRS and CDR2 YFSETQ. DNA of the CDR3: TGCGCCAGCAGGCGCGGGACAGGGGGCTTCTATGAGCAGTTCTTC. Encoded protein: CASRRGTGGFYEQFF.

The J gene is TRBJ2-5, the V gene TRBV3-1 (or the pseudogene TRBV3-2); TRBD1 matches at 7 bases. The CDR3 has 14 residues. After removal of 4 bases from V and 7 bases from J, the junction contained 9 bases not matched to a gene. Germline-derived CDR1 and CDR2 are LGHDT and YNNKEL (reference sequence). The CDR3 sequence is CASSRDQGVGTQYF. CDR3 nucleotide sequence: TGTGCCAGCAGCCGAGACCAGGGGGTGGGGACCCAGTACTTC.

This clone was detected only once. The V call is TRBV24-1, the J call TRBJ1-2; 10 bases match TRBD1. This CDR3 comprises 13 residues. In germline, CDR1 is KGHDR, CDR2 SFDVKD. V was clipped by 6 bases and J by 8 bases; unmatched bases: 5. CDR3 region: CATSLETGGGYTF. The CDR3, as DNA: TGTGCCACCAGTCTCGAGACAGGGGGCGGCTACACCTTC.

The V and J genes are TRBV13 and TRBJ2-2; 11 nucleotides line up with TRBD1. Losses at the gene ends were 5 bases for V and 7 bases for J; bases not matched to a gene: 6. The CDR3 totals 15 residues. Per germline, CDR1 PRHDT and CDR2 FYEKMQ (reference sequence). In nucleotides, the CDR3 is TGTGCCAGCAGCCCGACCGGGACAGGGGGCGGGGAGCTGTTTTTT. It specifies CASSPTGTGGGELFF.

In its sample, this clone was seen many times. The rearrangement uses TRBV6-5 and TRBJ1-2, with D maybe TRBD1 (5 bases). The germline V gene has CDR1 MNHEY and CDR2 SVGAGI. The ends were cut back, 7 bases at V and 14 bases at J, with 20 bases in the middle. This CDR3 comprises 12 residues. CDR3 coding DNA: TGTGCCAGCACTCAGTTCGTAGGGGTTCAGACCTTC. This codes for CASTQFVGVQTF.

The CDR3 DNA reads as TGTGCCTGGAGTGTATCGAGCTCTGGGGCCAACGTCCTGACTTTC. Protein sequence: CAWSVSSSGANVLTF. The chain joins TRBV30 to TRBJ2-6, with no clear D. V gave up 0 bases and J gave up 0 bases, with 6 bases separating them. The CDR3 is 15 residues long. Germline CDR1 and CDR2: GTSNPN and SVGIG (reference sequence).

This clone is a singleton in its sample. The V call is TRBV18, the J call TRBJ2-6; D unresolved. CDR1 is KGHSH and CDR2 is LQKENI in the germline V gene. Trimming took off 4 bases at V and 1 base at J, with 2 bases between the two ends. This CDR3 is 13 amino acids long. Written as DNA, the CDR3 is TGTGCCAGCTCACTATCTGGGGCCAACGTCCTGACTTTC. It specifies CASSLSGANVLTF.

This rearrangement joins TRBV27 to TRBJ2-7; D not resolved. CDR3 length: 15 amino acids. Germline CDR1 MNHEY, CDR2 SMNVEV (reference sequence). V shed 5 bases and J shed 2 bases, with 16 bases lying between them. For the CDR3, the DNA is TGTGCCAGCAGTATCATCAGTCCCCCCCCCTACGAGCAGTACTTC. Translated, it gives CASSIISPPPYEQYF.

V and J are TRBV2 and TRBJ1-3; 7 bases fit TRBD1. J gave up 4 bases and V 7 bases, and 4 bases lay outside the gene matches. This CDR3 has 13 residues. The V gene's germline CDR1 is SNHLY and CDR2 FYNNEI. The CDR3 nucleotides read TGTGCCAGCAATCCGGGACAGGGAAACACCATATATTTT. This translates into CASNPGQGNTIYF.

V usage is TRBV20-1 and J usage is TRBJ1-1; no clear D gene. Deletions cut 4 bases from V and 5 bases from J, with 8 bases between. From germline, CDR1 is DFQATT and CDR2 SNEGSKA (reference sequence). There are 11 residues in the CDR3. The CDR3 spells CSANRGTEAFF. CDR3 coding DNA: TGCAGTGCTAATCGCGGGACTGAAGCTTTCTTT.

The chain recombines TRBV19 with TRBJ1-4, with no clear D. The germline V gene has CDR1 LNHDA and CDR2 SQIVND (reference sequence). The CDR3 covers 17 residues. V dropped 3 bases and J dropped 3 bases, with 17 bases sitting between them. CDR3 sequence (DNA): TGTGCCAGTAGTATTTTGGGCCGATTATCCCCTAATGAAAAACTGTTTTTT. Protein product: CASSILGRLSPNEKLFF.

The chain recombines TRBV9 with TRBJ2-2; tentative D call: TRBD1 (6 bases). Trimming took off 6 bases at V and 0 bases at J, with 18 bases between the two ends. Germline V CDR1 and CDR2: SGDLS, YYNGEE. The length of the CDR3 is 17 residues. The CDR3 DNA follows: TGTGCCAGCACCGCACGAAGGACAGCTTCGAACACCGGGGAGCTGTTTTTT. Translating gives CASTARRTASNTGELFF.

The chain carries TRBV5-1 and TRBJ2-6; perhaps TRBD2 as D (6 bases). CDR1 and CDR2 (germline): SGHRS, YFSETQ. The CDR3 has 16 residues. V was pared by 6 bases and J by 0 bases, with 13 bases between. CDR3 sequence: CASKEGRASGANVLTF. CDR3 nucleotide sequence: TGCGCCAGCAAGGAGGGACGCGCCTCTGGGGCCAACGTCCTGACTTTC.

The V call is TRBV3-1 (or the pseudogene TRBV3-2), the J call TRBJ1-1, with D possibly matching TRBD1 (6 bases). The CDR3 totals 14 residues. V lost 4 bases, J lost 4 bases, and 13 bases lay in between. CDR1 is LGHDT and CDR2 is YNNKEL in the germline V gene (reference sequence). The CDR3 region is CASSLIQGSTEAFF. The CDR3, as DNA: TGTGCCAGCAGCCTTATACAGGGATCCACTGAAGCTTTCTTT.

This clone appeared a single time. V usage is TRBV7-2 and J usage is TRBJ2-3; D is ambiguous. Trimming left V 1 base short and J 7 bases short, with 9 bases between. The CDR3 extends over 13 amino acids. Germline CDR1 reads SGHTA; CDR2 reads FQGNSA. In DNA, the CDR3 is TGTGCCAGCAGCTTAGTAGGAGTATATACGCAGTATTTT. It yields the protein CASSLVGVYTQYF.

The sample holds one count of this clone. This chain links TRBV5-1 with TRBJ2-1; TRBD2 is a possible D gene (6 bases). V shed 4 bases and J shed 0 bases, with 11 bases lying between them. The CDR3 covers 15 residues. From germline, CDR1 is SGHRS and CDR2 YFSETQ. The CDR3 spells CASSGGTGSYNEQFF. The CDR3 DNA follows: TGCGCCAGCAGCGGCGGGACTGGCTCCTACAATGAGCAGTTCTTC.

The chain uses TRBV6-5 and TRBJ1-1; no clear D. Germline loops: CDR1 MNHEY, CDR2 SVGAGI. CDR3 length equals 11 residues. Trimming shortened V by 10 bases and J by 1 base, and 7 bases separated the two germline ends. CDR3 DNA: TGTGCCACCAAATGGAACACTGAAGCTTTCTTT. This codes for CATKWNTEAFF.

The chain combines TRBV6-5 with TRBJ1-2; D ambiguous. The CDR3 totals 14 residues. V gave up 0 bases and J gave up 2 bases, with 7 bases separating them. Germline-derived CDR1 and CDR2 are MNHEY and SVGAGI. The CDR3 protein is CASSYSTRNYGYTF. The CDR3 bases are TGTGCCAGCAGTTACTCGACTAGAAACTATGGCTACACCTTC.

The chain carries TRBV5-1 and TRBJ1-4; D is unresolved. CDR1 and CDR2 (germline): SGHRS, YFSETQ. V gave up 4 bases and J gave up 5 bases, with 9 bases separating them. CDR3 length: 13 residues. CDR3 sequence: CASSQTGNEKLFF. The CDR3 DNA reads as TGCGCCAGCAGCCAGACTGGAAATGAAAAACTGTTTTTT. Full variable domain (remainder filled in from reference TRBV5-1 and TRBJ1-4): KAGVTQTPRYLIKTRGQQVTLSCSPISGHRSVSWYQQTPGQGLQFLFEYFSETQRNKGNFPGRFSGRQFSNSRSEMNVSTLELGDSALYLCASSQTGNEKLFFGSGTQLSVL.

V usage is TRBV5-1 and J usage is TRBJ1-1; D might be TRBD1 (5 bases). The CDR3 extends over 15 amino acids. V lost 4 bases and J 4 bases, leaving 17 bases between the germline ends. Germline V gene lookup returns CDR1 SGHRS and CDR2 YFSETQ. CDR3 sequence: CASSPTAGIVTEAFF. In nucleotides, the CDR3 is TGCGCCAGCAGCCCGACAGCCGGAATAGTCACTGAAGCTTTCTTT.

The rearrangement links TRBV7-2 to TRBJ2-6; D perhaps matches TRBD2 (6 bases). CDR3 length: 17 residues. The V end was cut by 1 base, the J end by 0 bases, with 10 bases between. Germline V gene data show CDR1 as SGHTA and CDR2 as FQGNSA. This CDR3 is CASSLGGGVSGANVLTF. The CDR3 coding sequence is TGTGCCAGCAGCTTAGGTGGCGGGGTCTCTGGGGCCAACGTCCTGACTTTC. The whole variable domain, remainder taken from reference TRBV7-2 and TRBJ2-6, is GAGVSQSPSNKVTEKGKDVELRCDPISGHTALYWYRQSLGQGLEFLIYFQGNSAPDKSGLPSDRFSAERTGGSVSTLTIQRTQQEDSAVYLCASSLGGGVSGANVLTFGAGSRLTVL.

J is TRBJ1-6 and V is TRBV7-9; 8 positions agree with TRBD1. The CDR3 totals 16 residues. Germline V lookup: CDR1 SEHNR, CDR2 FQNEAQ (reference sequence). V dropped 5 bases and J dropped 9; count of bases not matched to a gene: 12. This CDR3 is CASSRRAGTGRSPLHF. The DNA of the CDR3 is TGTGCCAGCAGCCGAAGGGCCGGGACAGGTCGTTCACCCCTCCACTTT.

The chain links TRBV12-3 or TRBV12-4 to TRBJ1-5; D unresolved. With 2 bases removed from V and 4 bases from J, the gap between germline ends came to 6 bases. The CDR3 loop spans 13 amino acids. As DNA, the CDR3 is TGTGCCAGCAGTTTAAACGCGAATCAGCCCCAGCATTTT. Amino acids: CASSLNANQPQHF.

The rearrangement uses TRBV7-3 and TRBJ2-5; 8 nucleotides match TRBD1. The CDR3 runs 14 residues. With V trimmed by 3 bases and J by 4 bases, 4 bases remained unmatched. CDR1 SGHTA and CDR2 FQGTGA come from the germline V gene. Here the CDR3 reads CASSFGDRGETQYF. CDR3 DNA: TGTGCCAGCAGCTTCGGAGACAGGGGAGAGACCCAGTACTTC.

The CDR3: CASSMLAGGTDTQYF. CDR3 in DNA: TGTGCCAGTAGTATGCTAGCGGGAGGTACAGATACGCAGTATTTT. This chain joins TRBV19 and TRBJ2-3; 11 bases match TRBD2. J lost 3 bases, V lost 3 bases, and 2 bases had no gene match. Germline CDR1 and CDR2: LNHDA and SQIVND (reference sequence). The CDR3 has 15 residues.

V gene TRBV6-5 combines with J gene TRBJ2-3, with 8 bases identical to TRBD2. The CDR3 has 16 residues. The ends lost 0 bases at V and 4 bases at J; junction bases unmatched: 6. Per the germline V gene, CDR1 is MNHEY and CDR2 is SVGAGI. Here the CDR3 reads CASSYSSRGVADTQYF. The CDR3 nucleotides read TGTGCCAGCAGTTACTCCTCGCGGGGGGTAGCAGATACGCAGTATTTT.